This is a list of T cell receptor beta chains from one sample in a study of cytomegalovirus exposure and HLA in healthy donors. Clones were sequenced by immunoSEQ multiplex PCR, and TCRdb holds only the in-frame ones, with some missing. The top ten clones hold roughly 8% of a sample with 150,000 to 200,000 clones, more than 60% of them seen once. The sample comprised PBMCs. The origin of the receptors is a woman in her thirties or forties in good health and CMV-seropositive. The CDR3 runs from the conserved cysteine through the conserved F or W. The D gene is left open where the match is weak. Clone size is shown for a subset of rows, as once, few, many or a class of expanded clone.

j_call | v_call | clone_size | d_call | cdr3_aa | cdr3_nt
TRBJ1-2 | TRBV28 | . | . | CASSLVTGYYGYTF | TGTGCCAGCAGTTTAGTAACAGGATACTATGGCTACACCTTC
TRBJ2-5 | TRBV29-1 | . | TRBD1 | CSVGTGGQETQYF | TGCAGCGTTGGGACAGGGGGTCAAGAGACCCAGTACTTC
TRBJ2-5 | TRBV9 | once | TRBD1 | CAGSVGGGQGNPTTQYF | TGTGCCGGCAGCGTAGGGGGGGGACAGGGCAATCCAACTACCCAGTACTTC
TRBJ2-2 | TRBV9 | . | . | CASSVFSGTGELFF | TGTGCCAGCAGCGTATTTTCGGGCACCGGGGAGCTGTTTTTT
TRBJ1-2 | TRBV30 | . | . | CAWRPRVQAYGYTF | TGTGCCTGGAGGCCCCGGGTACAGGCCTATGGCTACACCTTC
TRBJ2-1 | TRBV5-1 | . | TRBD2 | CASSLVLAGGGEQFF | TGCGCCAGCAGCTTGGTACTAGCGGGAGGTGGAGAGCAGTTCTTC
TRBJ1-3 | TRBV6-6 | . | TRBD1 | CASTQGESGNTIYF | TGTGCCAGCACGCAGGGGGAATCTGGAAACACCATATATTTT
TRBJ2-2 | TRBV19 | . | TRBD1 | CASSINRGRGNTGELFF | TGTGCCAGTAGTATAAACAGGGGGCGCGGGAACACCGGGGAGCTGTTTTTT
TRBJ1-1 | TRBV2 | . | . | CASSRDPQGGPGEAFF | TGTGCCAGCTCTCGGGATCCACAGGGAGGGCCGGGTGAAGCTTTCTTT
TRBJ1-5 | TRBV28 | . | . | CASSLFGVLNSNQPQHF | TGTGCCAGCAGTTTATTCGGGGTTCTAAATAGCAATCAGCCCCAGCATTTT
TRBJ2-2 | TRBV7-7 | . | TRBD2 | CASSPAGLAGVTGELFF | TGTGCTAGCAGCCCGGCGGGACTAGCGGGAGTTACCGGGGAGCTGTTTTTT
TRBJ1-4 | TRBV18 | . | . | CASSPGDSPTLFF | TGTGCCAGCTCACCAGGTGACAGTCCTACACTGTTTTTT
TRBJ2-5 | TRBV11-3 | few | TRBD2 | CASSLGTSGQETQYF | TGTGCCAGCAGCTTAGGGACTAGCGGGCAAGAGACCCAGTACTTC
TRBJ2-7 | TRBV7-9 | . | . | CASSLLSGYEQYF | TGTGCCAGCAGCTTACTTTCGGGGTACGAGCAGTACTTC
TRBJ1-2 | TRBV10-3 | . | . | CAISDSMLDRTGYTF | TGTGCCATCAGTGATAGCATGCTGGATCGTACTGGCTACACCTTC